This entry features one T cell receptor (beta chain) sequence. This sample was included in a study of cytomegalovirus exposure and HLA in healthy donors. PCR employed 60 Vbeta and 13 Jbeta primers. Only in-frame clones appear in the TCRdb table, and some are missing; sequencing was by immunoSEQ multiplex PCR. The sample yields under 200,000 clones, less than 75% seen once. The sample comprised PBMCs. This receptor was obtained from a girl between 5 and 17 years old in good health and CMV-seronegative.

The CDR3, as DNA: TGTGCCAGCAGCTTAGTGGACAGGGAGGATGAGCAGTTCTTC. It translates to CASSLVDREDEQFF. The gene calls are TRBV7-9 and TRBJ2-1, with 8 bases fitting TRBD1. CDR1 is SEHNR and CDR2 is FQNEAQ in the germline V gene (reference sequence). The trim removed 1 base at V and 8 bases at J, leaving 4 bases unmatched. This CDR3 has 14 amino acids.